This entry lists 27 T cell receptor beta chains sequenced from one sample in a study of cytomegalovirus exposure and HLA in healthy donors. The PCR had 60 Vbeta and 13 Jbeta primers. Clones were sequenced by immunoSEQ multiplex PCR, and TCRdb holds only the in-frame ones, with some missing. The sample holds about 140,000 clones; around four fifths are singletons and the top ten take roughly 9.9%. The sample taken for sequencing was PBMCs. These receptor sequences come from a woman aged 60-75 years in good health and CMV-seropositive.

This chain connects TRBV7-9 to TRBJ2-6, with D possibly being TRBD2 (6 bases). The CDR3 spans 15 residues. Per the germline V gene, CDR1 is SEHNR and CDR2 is FQNEAQ (reference sequence). With 6 bases removed from V and 4 bases from J, the gap between germline ends came to 13 bases. DNA of the CDR3: TGTGCCAGCAGGTCAGCGGGTGCAGGGGCCAACGTCCTGACTTTC. Translated: CASRSAGAGANVLTF.

This clone was counted between two and nine times. The chain employs TRBV11-3 and TRBJ2-1; the match to TRBD2 covers 9 bases. Germline V lookup: CDR1 SGHNT, CDR2 YENEEA. V shed 5 bases, J shed 3 bases, and the junction held 14 bases outside the gene matches. The CDR3 sequence is 18 residues long. The DNA of the CDR3 is TGTGCCAGCAGCGCCGACGGATTAGCGGGAGAAAGCTACAATGAGCAGTTCTTC. The encoded protein is CASSADGLAGESYNEQFF. Variable domain in full (rest from reference TRBV11-3 and TRBJ2-1): EAGVVQSPRYKIIEKKQPVAFWCNPISGHNTLYWYLQNLGQGPELLIRYENEEAVDDSQLPKDRFSAERLKGVDSTLKIQPAELGDSAVYLCASSADGLAGESYNEQFFGPGTRLTVL.

This clone was counted a single time. The chain carries TRBV5-1 and TRBJ2-3, with TRBD2 matching over 7 bases. Trimming at V came to 0 bases and at J to 4 bases, leaving 5 bases not matched to a gene. The CDR3 is 15 amino acids. The germline V gene encodes CDR1 SGHRS and CDR2 YFSETQ. The CDR3 nucleotides are TGCGCCAGCAGCTTGGCTAGCGGCGTCCCAGATACGCAGTATTTT. Its translation is CASSLASGVPDTQYF.

The rearrangement joins TRBV10-3 to TRBJ2-1, with TRBD2 identical over 10 bases. The junction had 12 bases not matched to a gene; V was cut back by 8 bases and J by 2 bases. The CDR3 is made up of 17 amino acids. The germline V gene has CDR1 ENHRY and CDR2 SYGVKD. The CDR3 protein is CAIARTSGVETYNEQFF. DNA for the CDR3: TGTGCCATCGCCAGGACTAGCGGCGTTGAAACCTACAATGAGCAGTTCTTC.

The gene calls are TRBV11-3 and TRBJ2-5; weak D call: TRBD1 (6 bases). Germline CDR1 SGHNT, CDR2 YENEEA. The CDR3 extends over 17 amino acids. V was pared by 5 bases and J by 2 bases, with 21 bases between. The DNA of the CDR3 is TGTGCCAGCAGCGGGAAGGGGGATAATACTCTACAAGAGACCCAGTACTTC. This gives the protein CASSGKGDNTLQETQYF.

The chain carries TRBV6-5 and TRBJ2-5; D gene unclear. The DNA end lines up better with TRBJ2-7; the J call may be wrong. Looked up from germline, CDR1 is MNHEY and CDR2 is SVGAGI. This CDR3 contains 13 residues. CDR3 nucleotides: TGTGCCAGCAGGGTCTCGAGCTCCTACGAGCAGTACTTC. This translates into CASRVSSSYEQYF.

The V gene is TRBV7-9, the J gene TRBJ2-3; weak D call: TRBD2 (6 bases). This CDR3 contains 13 residues. Germline values: CDR1 SEHNR, CDR2 FQNEAQ (reference sequence). Trimming removed 7 bases at V and 6 bases at J, with 14 bases between. The CDR3 DNA follows: TGTGCCAGCACCCAAGGGCGGGGCGATACGCAGTATTTT. Protein sequence: CASTQGRGDTQYF.

The V and J genes are TRBV5-1 and TRBJ2-7; 9 bases match TRBD1. Germline CDR1 reads SGHRS; CDR2 reads YFSETQ. V lost 3 bases and J lost 6; bases outside the gene matches: 7. The length of the CDR3 is 14 residues. The DNA of the CDR3 is TGCGCCAGCAGCTCGACAGGGGGAGTCTTCGAGCAGTACTTC. Its translation is CASSSTGGVFEQYF.

The chain is built from TRBV27 and TRBJ2-7, with TRBD1 as a possible D gene (5 bases). Trimming removed 2 bases at V and 3 bases at J, with 14 bases between. This CDR3 comprises 15 residues. Per the germline V gene, CDR1 is MNHEY and CDR2 is SMNVEV (reference sequence). The CDR3 coding sequence is TGTGCCAGCAGTTTAGACTCAGGGAATATCTACGAGCAGTACTTC. This gives the protein CASSLDSGNIYEQYF.

The chain uses TRBV7-9 and TRBJ2-5; a weak D match, TRBD1 (6 bases). Germline V CDR1 and CDR2: SEHNR, FQNEAQ (reference sequence). The CDR3 has 16 amino acids. With 1 base removed from V and 5 bases from J, the gap between germline ends came to 17 bases. CDR3 sequence (DNA): TGTGCCAGCAGCTTAGGGTGGGGCAGGGGAAGCGAGACCCAGTACTTC. Encoded protein: CASSLGWGRGSETQYF.

V and J are TRBV7-2 and TRBJ1-3; D uncertain. Germline loops: CDR1 SGHTA, CDR2 FQGNSA. Trimming took off 5 bases at V and 4 bases at J, with 15 bases between the two ends. CDR3 size: 15 residues. The CDR3 region is CASSINREKGNTIYF. The CDR3 region has the DNA TGTGCCAGCAGCATTAACCGGGAGAAAGGAAACACCATATATTTT.

The chain joins TRBV28 to TRBJ2-7; D is unresolved. The CDR3 consists of 11 residues. The V gene lost 6 bases and the J gene lost 0 bases, with 3 bases spanning the gap. Germline CDR1 is MDHEN and CDR2 is SYDVKM. CDR3 in amino acids: CASSSSYEQYF. The CDR3 DNA follows: TGTGCCAGCAGCAGCTCCTACGAGCAGTACTTC.

V usage is TRBV10-1 and J usage is TRBJ2-1; 10 nucleotides match TRBD2. Unmatched junction bases numbered 9, after V lost 0 bases and J lost 10 bases. Germline V gene data show CDR1 as WNHNN and CDR2 as SYGVQD (reference sequence). The CDR3 is made up of 16 amino acids. CDR3 coding DNA: TGCGCCAGCAGTGAGTCGAAGGGACTAGCGCGTGGGGAGCAGTTCTTC. Translation: CASSESKGLARGEQFF.

This clone turned up a few times. The chain recombines TRBV29-1 with TRBJ1-1; no reliable D call. Germline CDR1 reads SQVTM; CDR2 reads ANQGSEA. This CDR3 region has 11 residues. Between the trimmed V and J ends, which lost 7 bases and 2 bases, there was a span of 8 bases. The CDR3 DNA is TGCAGCGGACGGGTAAACACTGAAGCTTTCTTT. Translating gives CSGRVNTEAFF. Using reference TRBV29-1 and TRBJ1-1 for the parts outside the CDR3, the full variable domain is SAVISQKPSRDICQRGTSLTIQCQVDSQVTMMFWYRQQPGQSLTLIATANQGSEATYESGFVIDKFPISRPNLTFSTLTVSNMSPEDSSIYLCSGRVNTEAFFGQGTRLTVV.

The chain recombines TRBV27 with TRBJ2-7, with TRBD1 matching over 7 bases. The CDR3 consists of 11 residues. The germline CDR1 and CDR2 sequences are MNHEY and SMNVEV (reference sequence). V was pared by 1 base and J by 11 bases, with 2 bases of the junction left unmatched. For the CDR3, the DNA is TGTGCCAGCAGTTTATGGACAGGAAAGTACTTC. Protein sequence: CASSLWTGKYF.

In this sample, this clone turned up a few times. The chain carries TRBV27 and TRBJ2-5; no reliable D call. V was cut by 6 bases and J by 3 bases, with 11 bases left in between. The germline V gene has CDR1 MNHEY and CDR2 SMNVEV (reference sequence). The CDR3 covers 13 residues. The CDR3 here is CASRPQNEETQYF. The CDR3 DNA sequence: TGTGCCAGCAGGCCACAAAATGAAGAGACCCAGTACTTC.

To note about this clone: Other DNA sequences within the sample encode an identical CDR3. V usage is TRBV9 and J usage is TRBJ2-7; 8 nucleotides agree with TRBD1. Germline CDR1 and CDR2: SGDLS and YYNGEE. Losses at the gene ends were 3 bases for V and 3 bases for J; bases not matched to a gene: 2. CDR3 length: 13 residues. CDR3 loop: CASSAGTGYEQYF. In nucleotides, the CDR3 is TGTGCCAGCAGCGCCGGGACAGGCTACGAGCAGTACTTC.

V usage is TRBV7-8 and J usage is TRBJ1-1, with TRBD1 as a possible D gene (5 bases). V was cut by 5 bases and J by 8 bases, with 15 bases left in between. CDR1 and CDR2 from the germline V gene are SGHVS and FQNEAQ. This CDR3 is built from 13 residues. CDR3 DNA sequence: TGTGCCAGCAGCACCTCGGGGGTGACGGAAGCTTTCTTT. Its protein product is CASSTSGVTEAFF.

The chain couples TRBV7-9 to TRBJ2-7; 8 nucleotides line up with TRBD2. V was clipped by 9 bases and J by 5 bases; unmatched bases: 9. Per the germline V gene, CDR1 is SEHNR and CDR2 is FQNEAQ (reference sequence). This CDR3 has 13 residues. In DNA, the CDR3 is TGTGCCAGTGAAGCGGGAGCGGTCGACGAGCAGTACTTC. Translated: CASEAGAVDEQYF. Complete variable domain (other parts from reference TRBV7-9 and TRBJ2-7): DTGVSQNPRHKITKRGQNVTFRCDPISEHNRLYWYRQTLGQGPEFLTYFQNEAQLEKSRLLSDRFSAERPKGSFSTLEIQRTEQGDSAMYLCASEAGAVDEQYFGPGTRLTVT.

The V and J genes are TRBV7-3 and TRBJ2-7; D is possibly TRBD2 (6 bases). V shed 3 bases and J shed 3 bases, with 15 bases lying between them. The CDR3 loop spans 15 amino acids. CDR1 SGHTA and CDR2 FQGTGA come from the germline V gene. The CDR3 sequence is CASSLEGGRNYEQYF. In DNA, the CDR3 is TGTGCCAGCAGCTTGGAGGGTGGGCGGAACTACGAGCAGTACTTC.

The chain couples TRBV5-1 to TRBJ1-4; D is possibly TRBD1 (5 bases). Germline loops: CDR1 SGHRS, CDR2 YFSETQ. Trimming stripped 4 bases from V and 5 bases from J, with 9 bases between. The CDR3 runs to 13 residues. The CDR3 reads CASSRDRNEKLFF. CDR3 nucleotides: TGCGCCAGCAGCCGTGACAGAAATGAAAAACTGTTTTTT.

This clone was observed a few times. This chain uses TRBV19 with TRBJ1-2; D is unresolved. The CDR3 extends over 16 amino acids. V dropped 3 bases and J dropped 3 bases, with 17 bases sitting between them. The germline gives CDR1 LNHDA, CDR2 SQIVND (reference sequence). The CDR3 DNA reads TGTGCCAGTAGTATCGGGGTCCCCAACTACGACTATGGCTACACCTTC. Translated, it gives CASSIGVPNYDYGYTF.

The chain couples TRBV9 to TRBJ1-1, with D perhaps matching TRBD1 (5 bases). Trimming pared 4 bases from V and 0 bases from J, leaving 13 bases between. In germline, CDR1 is SGDLS, CDR2 YYNGEE. The CDR3 extends over 15 amino acids. In nucleotides, the CDR3 is TGTGCCAGCAGCCCGTCGGGACTGATGAACACTGAAGCTTTCTTT. The encoded protein is CASSPSGLMNTEAFF.

This clone was counted once. The chain is built from TRBV5-6 and TRBJ2-7; D may be TRBD2 (6 bases). V dropped 4 bases and J dropped 4 bases, with 18 bases sitting between them. The CDR3 spans 15 residues. Germline assignment: CDR1 SGHDT and CDR2 YYEEEE. This chain's CDR3 is CASSRTGLLVYEQYF. The CDR3 DNA follows: TGTGCCAGCAGCCGGACGGGACTGCTGGTTTACGAGCAGTACTTC.

This chain links TRBV6-1 with TRBJ2-5, with 10 bases that match TRBD2. Trimming took 1 base from V and 3 from J; bases not matched to a gene: 11. Germline V lookup: CDR1 MNHNS, CDR2 SASEGT. This CDR3 spans 18 amino acids. The CDR3 loop reads CASSEDFFRLAGEETQYF. The CDR3 DNA reads as TGTGCCAGCAGTGAAGATTTTTTCCGCCTAGCGGGAGAAGAGACCCAGTACTTC.

With regard to this clone: The junction shows a germline mismatch at one end, possibly a read error. The rearrangement links TRBV5-1 to TRBJ2-3; 8 nucleotides match TRBD1. Germline-derived CDR1 and CDR2 are SGHRS and YFSETQ. This CDR3 region has 15 residues. The CDR3 is CASSLLQGGTGTQYF. Here the CDR3 DNA reads TGCGCCAGCAGCTTGTTACAGGGGGGCACAGGTACGCAGTATTTT.

The genes are TRBV4-2 and TRBJ2-2; a possible D gene is TRBD2 (6 bases). The CDR3 has 16 residues. From germline, CDR1 is LGHNA and CDR2 YNFKEQ. V was trimmed by 4 bases and J by 3 bases, leaving 15 bases between them. This CDR3 reads CASSPPGDRDTGELFF. CDR3 in DNA: TGTGCCAGCAGCCCCCCGGGGGACCGGGACACCGGGGAGCTGTTTTTT.